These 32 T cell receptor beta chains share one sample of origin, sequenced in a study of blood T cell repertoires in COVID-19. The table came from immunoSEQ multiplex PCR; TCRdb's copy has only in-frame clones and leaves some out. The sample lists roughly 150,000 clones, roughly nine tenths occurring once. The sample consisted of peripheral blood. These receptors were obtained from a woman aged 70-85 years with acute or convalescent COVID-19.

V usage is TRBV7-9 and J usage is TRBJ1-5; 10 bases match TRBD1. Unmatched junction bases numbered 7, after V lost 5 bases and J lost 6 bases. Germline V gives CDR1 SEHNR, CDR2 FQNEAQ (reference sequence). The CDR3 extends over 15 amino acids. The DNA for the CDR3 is TGTGCCAGCAGCCAGGGGACAGGGGTTCTTCAGCCCCAGCATTTT. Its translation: CASSQGTGVLQPQHF.

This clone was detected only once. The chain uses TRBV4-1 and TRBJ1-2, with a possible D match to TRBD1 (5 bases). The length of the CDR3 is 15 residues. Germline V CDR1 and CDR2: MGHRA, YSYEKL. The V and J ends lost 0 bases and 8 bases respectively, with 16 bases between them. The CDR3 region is CASSQERGTFRGYTF. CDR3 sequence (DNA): TGCGCCAGCAGCCAAGAACGGGGGACCTTTCGGGGCTACACCTTC.

CDR3 sequence: CASLRQGFNYGYTF. CDR3 bases: TGTGCCAGCCTACGACAGGGATTTAACTATGGCTACACCTTC. The V and J genes are TRBV19 and TRBJ1-2, with TRBD1 matching over 7 bases. Trimming cost V 9 bases and J 1 base; bases outside gene matches: 8. The germline CDR1 and CDR2 sequences are LNHDA and SQIVND (reference sequence). The CDR3 is 14 residues long.

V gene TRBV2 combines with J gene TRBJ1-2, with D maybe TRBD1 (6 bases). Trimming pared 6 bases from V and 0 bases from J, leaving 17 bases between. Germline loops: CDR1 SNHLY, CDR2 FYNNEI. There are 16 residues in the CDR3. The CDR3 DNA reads TGTGCCAGCAGGTCGACAGGCGGCAAACCTAACTATGGCTACACCTTC. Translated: CASRSTGGKPNYGYTF. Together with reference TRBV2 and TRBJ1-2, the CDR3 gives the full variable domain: EPEVTQTPSHQVTQMGQEVILRCVPISNHLYFYWYRQILGQKVEFLVSFYNNEISEKSEIFDDQFSVERPDGSNFTLKIRSTKLEDSAMYFCASRSTGGKPNYGYTFGSGTRLTVV.

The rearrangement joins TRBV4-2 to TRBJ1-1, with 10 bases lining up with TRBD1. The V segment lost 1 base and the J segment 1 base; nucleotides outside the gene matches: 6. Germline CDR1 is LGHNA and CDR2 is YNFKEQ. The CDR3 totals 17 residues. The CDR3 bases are TGTGCCAGCAGCCAAGGGGGGACAGGGGCAGGGAACACTGAAGCTTTCTTT. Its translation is CASSQGGTGAGNTEAFF.

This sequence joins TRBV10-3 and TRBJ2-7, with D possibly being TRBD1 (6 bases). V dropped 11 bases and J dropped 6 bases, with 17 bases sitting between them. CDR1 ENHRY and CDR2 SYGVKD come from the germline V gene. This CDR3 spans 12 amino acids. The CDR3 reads CASFRGVGEQYF. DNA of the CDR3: TGTGCCTCATTCAGGGGAGTAGGCGAGCAGTACTTC.

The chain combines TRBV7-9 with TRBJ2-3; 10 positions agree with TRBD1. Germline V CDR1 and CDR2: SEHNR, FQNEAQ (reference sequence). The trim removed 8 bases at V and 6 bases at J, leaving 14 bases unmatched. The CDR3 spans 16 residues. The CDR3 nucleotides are TGTGCCAGCGGGCGTGGGACAGGGGTCCTCCCGGATACGCAGTATTTT. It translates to CASGRGTGVLPDTQYF. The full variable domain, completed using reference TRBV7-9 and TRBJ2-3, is DTGVSQNPRHKITKRGQNVTFRCDPISEHNRLYWYRQTLGQGPEFLTYFQNEAQLEKSRLLSDRFSAERPKGSFSTLEIQRTEQGDSAMYLCASGRGTGVLPDTQYFGPGTRLTVL.

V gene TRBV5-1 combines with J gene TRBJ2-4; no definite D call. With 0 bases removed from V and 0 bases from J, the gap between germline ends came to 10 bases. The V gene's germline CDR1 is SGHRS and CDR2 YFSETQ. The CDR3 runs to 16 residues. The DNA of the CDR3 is TGCGCCAGCAGCTTGGGGGCAGCCCTAGCCAAAAACATTCAGTACTTC. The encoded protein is CASSLGAALAKNIQYF.

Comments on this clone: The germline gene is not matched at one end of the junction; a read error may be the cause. In nucleotides, the CDR3 is TGTGCTAGCAGCTTGTCAGGGGGTTCTGGAAACACCATATATTTT. Its translation is CASSLSGGSGNTIYF. The chain joins TRBV7-7 to TRBJ1-3; 7 bases align to TRBD1. Looked up from germline, CDR1 is SSHAT and CDR2 is FNYEAQ (reference sequence). The CDR3 has 15 amino acids.

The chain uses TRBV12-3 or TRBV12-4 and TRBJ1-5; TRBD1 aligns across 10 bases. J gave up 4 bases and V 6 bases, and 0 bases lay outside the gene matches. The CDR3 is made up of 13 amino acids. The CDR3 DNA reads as TGTGCCAGCAGGGGACAGGGGAATCAGCCCCAGCATTTT. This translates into CASRGQGNQPQHF.

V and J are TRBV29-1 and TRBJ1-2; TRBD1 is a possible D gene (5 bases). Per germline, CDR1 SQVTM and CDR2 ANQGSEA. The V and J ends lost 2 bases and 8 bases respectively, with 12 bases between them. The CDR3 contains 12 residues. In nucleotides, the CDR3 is TGCAGCGTTGAAAGGGCAGGGATCGGCTACACCTTC. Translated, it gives CSVERAGIGYTF.

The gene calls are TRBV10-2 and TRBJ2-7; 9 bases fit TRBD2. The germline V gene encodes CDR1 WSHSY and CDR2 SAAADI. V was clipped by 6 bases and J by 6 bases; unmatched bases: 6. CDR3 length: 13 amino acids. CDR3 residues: CASSAGGHGEQYF. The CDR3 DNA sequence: TGCGCCAGCAGCGCGGGGGGGCATGGCGAGCAGTACTTC.

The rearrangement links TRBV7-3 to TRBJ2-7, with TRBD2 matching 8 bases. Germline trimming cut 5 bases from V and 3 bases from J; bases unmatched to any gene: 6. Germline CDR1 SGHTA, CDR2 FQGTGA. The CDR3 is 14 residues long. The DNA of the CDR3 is TGTGCCAGCAGCATCGGGGGGGCCGACTACGAGCAGTACTTC. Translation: CASSIGGADYEQYF.

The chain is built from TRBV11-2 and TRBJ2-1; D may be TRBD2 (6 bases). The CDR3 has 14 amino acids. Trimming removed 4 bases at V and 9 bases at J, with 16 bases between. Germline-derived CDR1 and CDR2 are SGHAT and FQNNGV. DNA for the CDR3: TGTGCCAGCAGCTACCCGACTAGTCCCCGTGAGCAGTTCTTC. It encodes CASSYPTSPREQFF.

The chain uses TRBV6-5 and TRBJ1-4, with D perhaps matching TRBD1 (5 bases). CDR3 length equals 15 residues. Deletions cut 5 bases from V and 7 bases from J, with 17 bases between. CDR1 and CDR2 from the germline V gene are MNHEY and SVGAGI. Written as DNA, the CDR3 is TGTGCCAGCAGTCGCCGGGGGGTGAGAAGTGAAAAACTGTTTTTT. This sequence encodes CASSRRGVRSEKLFF.

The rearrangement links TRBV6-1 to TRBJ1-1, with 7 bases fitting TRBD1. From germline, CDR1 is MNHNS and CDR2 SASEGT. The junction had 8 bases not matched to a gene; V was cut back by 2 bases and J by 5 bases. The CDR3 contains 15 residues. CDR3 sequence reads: CASSERGGAKTEAFF. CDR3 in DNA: TGTGCCAGCAGTGAAAGAGGGGGCGCAAAAACTGAAGCTTTCTTT.

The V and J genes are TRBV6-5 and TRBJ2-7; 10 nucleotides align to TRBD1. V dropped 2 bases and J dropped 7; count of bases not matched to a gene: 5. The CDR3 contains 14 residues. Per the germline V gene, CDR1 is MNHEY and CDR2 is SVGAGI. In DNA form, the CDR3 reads TGTGCCAGCAGTTACAATGGACAGGGGGGGGAGCAGTACTTC. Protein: CASSYNGQGGEQYF.

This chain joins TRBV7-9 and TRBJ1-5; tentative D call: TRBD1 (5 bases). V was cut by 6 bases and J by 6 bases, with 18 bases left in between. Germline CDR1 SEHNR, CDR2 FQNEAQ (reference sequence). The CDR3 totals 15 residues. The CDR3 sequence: CASSLGGGSTQPQHF. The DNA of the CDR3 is TGTGCCAGCAGTCTCGGCGGGGGATCGACTCAGCCCCAGCATTTT.

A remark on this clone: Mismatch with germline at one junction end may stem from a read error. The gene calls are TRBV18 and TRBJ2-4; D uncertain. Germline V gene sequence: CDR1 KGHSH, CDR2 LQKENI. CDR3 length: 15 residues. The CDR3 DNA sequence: TGTGCCAGCTCATCACCAACTATAGCCAAAAACATTCAGTACTTC. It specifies CASSSPTIAKNIQYF.

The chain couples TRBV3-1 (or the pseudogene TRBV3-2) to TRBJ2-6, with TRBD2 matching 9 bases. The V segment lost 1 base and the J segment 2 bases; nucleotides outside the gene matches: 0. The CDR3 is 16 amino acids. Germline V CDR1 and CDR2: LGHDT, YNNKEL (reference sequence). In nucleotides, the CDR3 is TGTGCCAGCAGCCAAGGGACTAGCGCTGGGGCCAACGTCCTGACTTTC. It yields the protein CASSQGTSAGANVLTF.

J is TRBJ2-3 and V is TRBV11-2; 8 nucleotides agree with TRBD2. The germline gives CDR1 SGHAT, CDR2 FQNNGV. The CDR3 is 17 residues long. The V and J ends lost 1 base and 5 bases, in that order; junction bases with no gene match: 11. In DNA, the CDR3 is TGTGCCAGCAGCTTAGCCCTTGGTGCGGGGGGAGGAGATACGCAGTATTTT. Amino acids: CASSLALGAGGGDTQYF.

CDR3 protein: CASSFGIDTRTQYF. As DNA, the CDR3 is TGCGCCAGCAGCTTCGGGATCGACACCCGTACGCAGTATTTT. The chain couples TRBV5-1 to TRBJ2-3, with a tentative D call TRBD2 (5 bases). Per germline, CDR1 SGHRS and CDR2 YFSETQ. The CDR3 spans 14 residues. Trimming removed 2 bases at V and 8 bases at J, with 15 bases between. The variable domain in full, with the rest retrieved from reference TRBV5-1 and TRBJ2-3, is KAGVTQTPRYLIKTRGQQVTLSCSPISGHRSVSWYQQTPGQGLQFLFEYFSETQRNKGNFPGRFSGRQFSNSRSEMNVSTLELGDSALYLCASSFGIDTRTQYFGPGTRLTVL.

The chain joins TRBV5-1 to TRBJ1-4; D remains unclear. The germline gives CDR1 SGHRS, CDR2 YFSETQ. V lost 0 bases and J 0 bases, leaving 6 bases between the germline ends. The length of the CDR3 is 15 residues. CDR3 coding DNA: TGCGCCAGCAGCTTGGGAATAGCAACTAATGAAAAACTGTTTTTT. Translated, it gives CASSLGIATNEKLFF.

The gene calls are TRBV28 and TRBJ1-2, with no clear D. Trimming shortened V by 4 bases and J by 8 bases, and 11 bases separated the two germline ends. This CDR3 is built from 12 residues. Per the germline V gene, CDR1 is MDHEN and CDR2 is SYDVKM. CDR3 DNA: TGTGCCAGCAGTTACCTTGTTGAGGGCTACACCTTC. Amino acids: CASSYLVEGYTF.

The CDR3 DNA is TGCAGTGCTACTCCCGCGGTCCGGCAGTTCTTC. It translates to CSATPAVRQFF. This rearrangement joins TRBV20-1 to TRBJ2-1; D uncertain. V lost 4 bases, J lost 12 bases, and 13 bases lay in between. Germline CDR1 is DFQATT and CDR2 is SNEGSKA (reference sequence). The CDR3 runs to 11 residues.

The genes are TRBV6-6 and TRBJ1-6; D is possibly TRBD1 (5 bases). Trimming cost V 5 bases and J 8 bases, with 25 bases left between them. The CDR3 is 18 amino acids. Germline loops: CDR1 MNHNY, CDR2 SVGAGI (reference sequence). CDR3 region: CASSHPQMTTGAHSPLHF. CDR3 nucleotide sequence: TGTGCCAGCAGTCACCCCCAAATGACAACAGGAGCGCATTCACCCCTCCACTTT.

The CDR3 bases are TGTGCCAGCAGTGACGGCAGGGGAGGCAATCAGCCCCAGCATTTT. Translation gives CASSDGRGGNQPQHF. This sequence joins TRBV2 and TRBJ1-5; a weak D match, TRBD1 (6 bases). Per germline, CDR1 SNHLY and CDR2 FYNNEI. Trimming pared 3 bases from V and 2 bases from J, leaving 11 bases between. The CDR3 has 15 residues.

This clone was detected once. The CDR3 sequence is CASSLDRGETQYF. The CDR3 DNA is TGTGCCAGCAGTTTAGATAGGGGAGAGACCCAGTACTTC. The J gene is TRBJ2-5, the V gene TRBV12-3 or TRBV12-4, with TRBD1 as a possible D gene (5 bases). This CDR3 is 13 amino acids long. The germline V and J ends were trimmed by 1 base and 4 bases, with 7 bases remaining between them.

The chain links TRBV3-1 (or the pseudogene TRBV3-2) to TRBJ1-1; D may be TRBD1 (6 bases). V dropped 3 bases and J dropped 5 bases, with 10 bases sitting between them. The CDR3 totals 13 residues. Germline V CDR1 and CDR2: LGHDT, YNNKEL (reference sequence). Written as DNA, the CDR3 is TGTGCCAGCAGCCAGCTCAGGGGTACTGAAGCTTTCTTT. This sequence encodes CASSQLRGTEAFF.

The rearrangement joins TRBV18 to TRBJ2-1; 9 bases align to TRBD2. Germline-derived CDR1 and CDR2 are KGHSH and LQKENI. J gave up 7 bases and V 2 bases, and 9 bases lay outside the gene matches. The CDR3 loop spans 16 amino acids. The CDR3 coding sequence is TGTGCCAGCTCACCATCTAGCGGGGTCCCGGGAAATGAGCAGTTCTTC. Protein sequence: CASSPSSGVPGNEQFF.

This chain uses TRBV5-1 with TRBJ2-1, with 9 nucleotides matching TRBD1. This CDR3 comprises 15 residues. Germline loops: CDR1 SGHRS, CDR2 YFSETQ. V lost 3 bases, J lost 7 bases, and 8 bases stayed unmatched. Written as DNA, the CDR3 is TGCGCCAGCAGCTCGCCCGGGACAGGGTTGAATGAGCAGTTCTTC. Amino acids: CASSSPGTGLNEQFF.

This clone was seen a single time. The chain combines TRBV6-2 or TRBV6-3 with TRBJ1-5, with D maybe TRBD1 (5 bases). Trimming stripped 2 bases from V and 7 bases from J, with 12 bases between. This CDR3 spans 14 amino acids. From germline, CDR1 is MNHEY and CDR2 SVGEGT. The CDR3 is CASSYGRGQQPQHF. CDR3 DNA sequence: TGTGCCAGCAGTTACGGGAGGGGTCAACAGCCCCAGCATTTT.